The rows below give T cell receptor beta chains drawn from one sample of a study of neoadjuvant anti-PD-1 for oral cavity cancer. Produced via immunoSEQ multiplex PCR; TCRdb's table is partial and in-frame only. The data contain thousands of clones, 70% of them singletons. This specimen was PBMCs, taken after nivolumab (anti-PD-1) treatment. Receptor source: a person aged 40-85 years with oral cavity squamous cell carcinoma. Both conserved end residues are part of each CDR3. Each record gives: V gene, CDR3 length, D gene, CDR3 protein. D genes are given only for firm matches.

TRBV6-1 | 16 | TRBD1 | CASSVRDRGYTDTQYF
TRBV7-8 | 14 | - | CASGAETGNEKLFF
TRBV6-1 | 14 | - | CASHRGSIYNEQFF
TRBV7-2 | 14 | - | CASRSTVPNYGYTF
TRBV5-1 | 15 | - | CASSWDGASGNEQFF
TRBV10-3 | 16 | - | CAISEAGGSSTDTQYF
TRBV27 | 14 | TRBD1 | CASSLGTGGYEQFF
TRBV5-4 | 15 | TRBD1 | CASRRWDRGFYGYTF
TRBV6-4 | 16 | TRBD2 | CASSDRLAGGRNEQFF
TRBV4-2 | 17 | TRBD1 | CASSQEGQGAIVDTQYF
TRBV7-9 | 14 | - | CASSLVRNNYGYTF
TRBV5-1 | 15 | TRBD1 | CASSSRGQESGELFF
TRBV14 | 14 | - | CASSSRATDYGYTF
TRBV5-1 | 14 | - | CASSSSRENTEAFF
TRBV11-2 | 16 | TRBD1 | CASSDRTGGGNQPQHF
TRBV6-5 | 13 | - | CASTHPGAQGYTF
TRBV29-1 | 13 | - | CSVDFGSNTEAFF
TRBV7-9 | 13 | - | CASSLETGSPKYF
TRBV5-4 | 14 | TRBD2 | CASSSRGGTDTQYF
TRBV10-3 | 15 | TRBD1 | CAISDSGTGNNEQFF
TRBV11-2 | 16 | - | CASSPSAGADTGELFF
TRBV12-5 | 16 | TRBD1 | CASGPEGQPPHNEQFF
TRBV29-1 | 12 | - | CSCDRAGSEQYF
TRBV11-2 | 14 | - | CASSFTGTDYGYTF
TRBV4-3 | 13 | - | CASSHMESDTQYF
TRBV30 | 13 | TRBD1 | CAWSPQGAYGYTF
TRBV5-4 | 13 | - | CASRNPGGDTQYF
TRBV9 | 17 | - | CASSVGGRANSGNTIYF
TRBV7-9 | 16 | - | CASSPNPTRGFYEQYF
TRBV4-1 | 19 | TRBD1 | CASSQRPPGQGASTDTQYF
TRBV5-4 | 13 | - | CASARLAEETQYF
TRBV27 | 16 | TRBD2 | CASSLGTSVSTDTQYF
TRBV7-2 | 14 | - | CASSLALQGHEQFF
TRBV18 | 16 | TRBD1 | CASSPDRGDITGELFF
TRBV5-1 | 17 | TRBD1 | CASSPGQGAKYTGELFF
TRBV12-2 | 18 | - | CASRLVSRRRGRQETQYF
TRBV6-1 | 19 | - | CASSEGGSAGGMYNSPLHF
TRBV20-1 | 10 | - | CSAQRYTQYF
TRBV6-5 | 15 | TRBD1 | CASSYRLDRGKGAFF
TRBV5-6 | 15 | TRBD1 | CASSLPDRGDTEAFF
TRBV6-6 | 13 | - | CASSSNPGYGYTF